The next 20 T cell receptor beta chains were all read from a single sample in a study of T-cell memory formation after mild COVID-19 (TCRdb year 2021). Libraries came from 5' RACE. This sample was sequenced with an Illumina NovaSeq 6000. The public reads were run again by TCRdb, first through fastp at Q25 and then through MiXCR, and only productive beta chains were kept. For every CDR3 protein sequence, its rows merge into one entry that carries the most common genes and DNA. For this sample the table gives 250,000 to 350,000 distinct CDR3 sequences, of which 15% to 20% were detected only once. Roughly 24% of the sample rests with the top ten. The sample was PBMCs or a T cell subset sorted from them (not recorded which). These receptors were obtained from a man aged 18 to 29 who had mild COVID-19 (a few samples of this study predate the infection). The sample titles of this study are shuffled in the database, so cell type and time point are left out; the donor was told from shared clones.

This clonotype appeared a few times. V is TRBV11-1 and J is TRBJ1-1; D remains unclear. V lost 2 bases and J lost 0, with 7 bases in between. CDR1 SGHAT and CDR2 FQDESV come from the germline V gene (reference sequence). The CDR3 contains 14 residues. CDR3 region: CASSLTRMNTEAFF. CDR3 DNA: TGTGCCAGCAGCTTAACTCGGATGAACACTGAAGCTTTCTTT.

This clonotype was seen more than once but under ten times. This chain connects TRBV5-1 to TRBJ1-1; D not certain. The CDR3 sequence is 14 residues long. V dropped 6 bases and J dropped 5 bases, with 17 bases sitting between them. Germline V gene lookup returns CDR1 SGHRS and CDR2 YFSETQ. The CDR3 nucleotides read TGCGCCAGCACAATATCTCCGGGGTCGACTGAAGCTTTCTTT. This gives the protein CASTISPGSTEAFF.

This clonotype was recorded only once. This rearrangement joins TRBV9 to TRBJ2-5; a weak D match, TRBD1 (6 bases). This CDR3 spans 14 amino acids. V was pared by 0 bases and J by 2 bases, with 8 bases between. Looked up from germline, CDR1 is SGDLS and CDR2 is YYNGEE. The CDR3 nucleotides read TGTGCCAGCAGCGTAGAAGGACAGCAAGAGACCCAGTACTTC. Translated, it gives CASSVEGQQETQYF.

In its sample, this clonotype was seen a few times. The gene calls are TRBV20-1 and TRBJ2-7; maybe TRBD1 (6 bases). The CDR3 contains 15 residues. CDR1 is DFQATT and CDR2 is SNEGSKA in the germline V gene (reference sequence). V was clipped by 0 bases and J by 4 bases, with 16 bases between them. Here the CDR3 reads CSARDHRQGFYEQYV. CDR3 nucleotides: TGCAGTGCTAGAGATCATCGGCAGGGGTTTTACGAGCAGTACGTC.

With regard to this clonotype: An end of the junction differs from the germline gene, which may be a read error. CDR3 DNA: TGTGCCAGCAGCCCTTGGACTAGCGGGGGCCCCGGGCACTTC. Protein sequence: CASSPWTSGGPGHF. The chain carries TRBV3-1 and TRBJ2-5, with 13 bases aligning to TRBD2. Germline CDR1 is LGHDT and CDR2 is YNNKEL (reference sequence). The CDR3 has 14 residues.

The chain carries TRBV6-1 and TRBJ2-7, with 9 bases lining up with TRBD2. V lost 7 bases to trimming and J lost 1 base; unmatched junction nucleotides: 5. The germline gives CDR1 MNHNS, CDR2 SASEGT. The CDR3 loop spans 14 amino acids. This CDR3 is CASTKRGDSYEQYV. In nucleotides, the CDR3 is TGTGCCAGCACCAAGCGGGGGGATTCCTACGAGCAGTACGTC.

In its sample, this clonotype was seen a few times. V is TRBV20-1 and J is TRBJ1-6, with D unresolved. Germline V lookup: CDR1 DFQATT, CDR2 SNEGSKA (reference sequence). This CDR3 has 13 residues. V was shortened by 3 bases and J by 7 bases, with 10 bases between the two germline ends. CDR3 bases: TGCAGTGCTAGTAGTCAGTTAAATTCACCCCTCCACTTT. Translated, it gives CSASSQLNSPLHF.

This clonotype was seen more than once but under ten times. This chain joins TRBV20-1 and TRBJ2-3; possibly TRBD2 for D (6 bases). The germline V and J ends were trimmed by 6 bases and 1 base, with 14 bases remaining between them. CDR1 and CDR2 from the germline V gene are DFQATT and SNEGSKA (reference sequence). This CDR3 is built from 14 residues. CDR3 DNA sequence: TGCAGTGCCGTCTTAGGGACTGGCACAGATACGCAGTATTTT. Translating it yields CSAVLGTGTDTQYF.

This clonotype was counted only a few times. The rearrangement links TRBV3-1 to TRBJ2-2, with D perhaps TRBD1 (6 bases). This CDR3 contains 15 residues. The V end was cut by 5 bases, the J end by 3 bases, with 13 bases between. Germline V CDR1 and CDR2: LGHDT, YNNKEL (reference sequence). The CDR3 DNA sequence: TGTGCCAGCAGCGCCAGGGACACCTACACCGGGGAGCTGTTTTTT. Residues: CASSARDTYTGELFF.

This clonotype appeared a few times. The chain's CDR3 is CASSESPSYNSPLHF. DNA for the CDR3: TGTGCCAGCAGTGAATCCCCCTCCTATAATTCACCCCTCCACTTT. This sequence joins TRBV25-1 and TRBJ1-6; D unresolved. V shed 1 base and J shed 0 bases, with 4 bases lying between them. The germline V gene has CDR1 MGHDK and CDR2 SYGVNS. There are 15 residues in the CDR3.

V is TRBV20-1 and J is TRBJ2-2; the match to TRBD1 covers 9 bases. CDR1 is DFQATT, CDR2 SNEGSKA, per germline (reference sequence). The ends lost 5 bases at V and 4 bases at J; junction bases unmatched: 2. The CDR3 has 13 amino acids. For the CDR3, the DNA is TGCAGTGCTTACAGGGGGCCCACCGGGGAGCTGTTTTTT. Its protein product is CSAYRGPTGELFF.

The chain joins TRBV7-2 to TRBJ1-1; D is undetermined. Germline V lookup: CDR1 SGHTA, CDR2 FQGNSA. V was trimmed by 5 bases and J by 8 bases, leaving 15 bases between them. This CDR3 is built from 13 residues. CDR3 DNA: TGTGCCAGCAGCCCCTCGACGGTACTAGAAGCTTTCTTT. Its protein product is CASSPSTVLEAFF.

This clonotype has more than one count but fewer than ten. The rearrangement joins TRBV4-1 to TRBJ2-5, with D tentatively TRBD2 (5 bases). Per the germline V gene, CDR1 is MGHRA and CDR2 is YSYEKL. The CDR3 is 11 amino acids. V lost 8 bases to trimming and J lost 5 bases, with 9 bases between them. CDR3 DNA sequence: TGCGCCAGCCGGGGAGTCGAGACCCAGTACTTC. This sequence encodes CASRGVETQYF.

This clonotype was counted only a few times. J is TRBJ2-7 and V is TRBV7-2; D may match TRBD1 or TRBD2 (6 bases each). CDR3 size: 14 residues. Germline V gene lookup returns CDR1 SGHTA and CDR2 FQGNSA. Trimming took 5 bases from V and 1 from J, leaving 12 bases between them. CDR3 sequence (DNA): TGTGCCAGCAGCCCGGGGGCCACGTCCTACGAGCAGTACTTC. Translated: CASSPGATSYEQYF.

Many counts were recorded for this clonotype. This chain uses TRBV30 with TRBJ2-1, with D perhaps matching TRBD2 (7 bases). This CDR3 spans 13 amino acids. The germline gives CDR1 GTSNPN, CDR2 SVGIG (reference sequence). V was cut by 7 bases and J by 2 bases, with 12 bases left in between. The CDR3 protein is CAFRGDTYNEQFF. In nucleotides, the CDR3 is TGTGCCTTTCGGGGGGACACCTACAATGAGCAGTTCTTC. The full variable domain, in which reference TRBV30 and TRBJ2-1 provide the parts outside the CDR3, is SQTIHQWPATLVQPVGSPLSLECTVEGTSNPNLYWYRQAAGRGLQLLFYSVGIGQISSEVPQNLSASRPQDRQFILSSKKLLLSDSGFYLCAFRGDTYNEQFFGPGTRLTVL.

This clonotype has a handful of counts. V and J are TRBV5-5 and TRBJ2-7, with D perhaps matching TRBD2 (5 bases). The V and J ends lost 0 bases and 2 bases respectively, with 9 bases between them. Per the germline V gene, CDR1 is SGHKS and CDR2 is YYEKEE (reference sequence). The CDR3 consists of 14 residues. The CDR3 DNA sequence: TGTGCCAGCAGCTTGGGGCCGGGGACCTACGAGCAGTACGTC. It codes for CASSLGPGTYEQYV.

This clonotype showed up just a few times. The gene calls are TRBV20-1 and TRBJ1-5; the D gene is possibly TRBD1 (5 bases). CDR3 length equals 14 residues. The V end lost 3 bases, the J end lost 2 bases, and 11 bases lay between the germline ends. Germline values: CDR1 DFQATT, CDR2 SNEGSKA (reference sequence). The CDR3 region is CSASWGYGNQPQHF. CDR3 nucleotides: TGCAGTGCTAGTTGGGGGTACGGCAATCAGCCCCAGCATTTT.

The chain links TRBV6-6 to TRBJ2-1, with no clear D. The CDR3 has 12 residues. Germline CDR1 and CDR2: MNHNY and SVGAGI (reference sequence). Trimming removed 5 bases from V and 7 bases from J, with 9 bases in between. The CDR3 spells CASSQTRNEQFF. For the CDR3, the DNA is TGTGCCAGCAGTCAGACAAGAAATGAGCAGTTCTTC.

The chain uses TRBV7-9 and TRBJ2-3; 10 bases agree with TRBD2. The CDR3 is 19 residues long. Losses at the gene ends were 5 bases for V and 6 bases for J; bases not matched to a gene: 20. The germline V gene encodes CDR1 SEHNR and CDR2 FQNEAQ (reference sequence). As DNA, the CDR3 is TGTGCCAGCAGCCGGGGTGGGGGCTCGGCTAGCGGGAGCAGGGATACGCAGTATTTT. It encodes CASSRGGGSASGSRDTQYF. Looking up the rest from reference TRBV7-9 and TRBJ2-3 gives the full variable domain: DTGVSQNPRHKITKRGQNVTFRCDPISEHNRLYWYRQTLGQGPEFLTYFQNEAQLEKSRLLSDRFSAERPKGSFSTLEIQRTEQGDSAMYLCASSRGGGSASGSRDTQYFGPGTRLTVL.

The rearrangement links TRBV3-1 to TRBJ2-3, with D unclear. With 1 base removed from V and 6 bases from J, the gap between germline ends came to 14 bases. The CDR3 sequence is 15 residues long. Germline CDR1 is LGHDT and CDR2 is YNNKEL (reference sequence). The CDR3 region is CASSQGRATWDTQYF. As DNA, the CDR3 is TGTGCCAGCAGCCAAGGCCGCGCTACCTGGGATACGCAGTATTTT.